The 15 T cell receptor beta chains in this list originate from one sample, sequenced in a study of cytomegalovirus exposure and HLA in healthy donors. PCR was performed using 60 Vbeta and 13 Jbeta primers. Generated by immunoSEQ multiplex PCR, the TCRdb table keeps only in-frame clones and is missing some. The sample includes about 140,000 clones, roughly 76% of them seen just once. Material for sequencing was PBMCs. The receptors originated from a female donor in good health and CMV-seronegative.

V gene TRBV9 combines with J gene TRBJ2-7; maybe TRBD2 (5 bases). This CDR3 spans 14 amino acids. Germline V gene sequence: CDR1 SGDLS, CDR2 YYNGEE. V was shortened by 0 bases and J by 3 bases, with 10 bases between the two germline ends. Here the CDR3 reads CASSVAPTNYEQYF. The CDR3 nucleotides are TGTGCCAGCAGCGTAGCCCCGACTAACTACGAGCAGTACTTC. Full variable domain (missing parts from reference TRBV9 and TRBJ2-7): DSGVTQTPKHLITATGQRVTLRCSPRSGDLSVYWYQQSLDQGLQFLIQYYNGEERAKGNILERFSAQQFPDLHSELNLSSLELGDSALYFCASSVAPTNYEQYFGPGTRLTVT.

The chain couples TRBV10-2 to TRBJ1-4; 10 positions agree with TRBD1. This CDR3 region has 14 residues. The V gene's germline CDR1 is WSHSY and CDR2 SAAADI. V lost 7 bases to trimming and J lost 10 bases; unmatched junction nucleotides: 9. CDR3 nucleotides: TGCGCCAGCAAGCCGGGACAGGGGATGGGAAAACTGTTTTTT. It codes for CASKPGQGMGKLFF.

The chain recombines TRBV10-1 with TRBJ2-1, with a weak D call TRBD2 (6 bases). The germline gives CDR1 WNHNN, CDR2 SYGVQD (reference sequence). V lost 6 bases, J lost 7 bases, and 13 bases lay in between. The CDR3 spans 13 residues. In DNA form, the CDR3 reads TGCGCCAGCAGCACCGGGACTCTGAATGAGCAGTTCTTC. Translated: CASSTGTLNEQFF.

The chain carries TRBV27 and TRBJ1-2; D gene ambiguous. Germline V CDR1 and CDR2: MNHEY, SMNVEV (reference sequence). Between the trimmed V and J ends, which lost 6 bases and 8 bases, there was a span of 19 bases. The CDR3 runs 14 residues. The CDR3 is CASSLLAPESGYTF. The CDR3 bases are TGTGCCAGCAGCCTCCTCGCACCGGAGTCCGGCTACACCTTC.

J is TRBJ1-1 and V is TRBV18; D is possibly TRBD1 (6 bases). Germline CDR1 is KGHSH and CDR2 is LQKENI. Trimming cost V 4 bases and J 0 bases, with 15 bases left between them. The CDR3 covers 16 residues. The CDR3 loop reads CASSRTGHNMNTEAFF. CDR3 in DNA: TGTGCCAGCTCACGGACGGGACACAACATGAACACTGAAGCTTTCTTT.

The rearrangement uses TRBV14 and TRBJ2-5; 13 positions match TRBD2. The junction had 8 bases not matched to a gene; V was cut back by 4 bases and J by 0 bases. The CDR3 loop spans 18 amino acids. Germline loops: CDR1 SGHDN, CDR2 FVKESK. The CDR3 protein is CASSRTSGGITYQETQYF. The CDR3 DNA sequence: TGTGCCAGCAGCCGGACTAGCGGGGGAATTACGTACCAAGAGACCCAGTACTTC.

The chain joins TRBV6-1 to TRBJ1-3, with D perhaps TRBD1 (6 bases). The length of the CDR3 is 15 residues. The V end lost 8 bases, the J end lost 0 bases, and 14 bases lay between the germline ends. In germline, CDR1 is MNHNS, CDR2 SASEGT. CDR3 residues: CASLSVQGSGNTIYF. The DNA for the CDR3 is TGTGCCAGCCTATCCGTACAGGGCTCTGGAAACACCATATATTTT.

The chain is built from TRBV19 and TRBJ2-3, with 10 positions matching TRBD1. Losses at the gene ends were 6 bases for V and 4 bases for J; bases not matched to a gene: 4. The CDR3 has 14 residues. CDR1 and CDR2 (germline): LNHDA, SQIVND (reference sequence). Written as DNA, the CDR3 is TGTGCCAGTAGACAGACAGGGGGCCCAGATACGCAGTATTTT. This encodes CASRQTGGPDTQYF.

This rearrangement joins TRBV28 to TRBJ2-2; TRBD1 matches at 8 bases. V dropped 5 bases and J dropped 1; count of bases not matched to a gene: 6. The germline V gene encodes CDR1 MDHEN and CDR2 SYDVKM. The CDR3 is 16 residues long. The CDR3 DNA reads as TGTGCCAGCAGTCCGGAAGGACAGGGGAACACCGGGGAGCTGTTTTTT. Translated, it gives CASSPEGQGNTGELFF. Complete variable domain (other parts from reference TRBV28 and TRBJ2-2): DVKVTQSSRYLVKRTGEKVFLECVQDMDHENMFWYRQDPGLGLRLIYFSYDVKMKEKGDIPEGYSVSREKKERFSLILESASTNQTSMYLCASSPEGQGNTGELFFGEGSRLTVL.

The chain uses TRBV10-3 and TRBJ2-2; TRBD1 matches at 9 bases. The CDR3 runs to 17 residues. CDR1 is ENHRY and CDR2 is SYGVKD in the germline V gene. After removal of 3 bases from V and 2 bases from J, the junction contained 7 bases not matched to a gene. CDR3 region: CAISESPGQGNTGELFF. As DNA, the CDR3 is TGTGCCATCAGTGAATCTCCGGGACAGGGTAACACCGGGGAGCTGTTTTTT.

The chain links TRBV11-2 to TRBJ2-7; 7 nucleotides line up with TRBD2. The CDR3 has 14 residues. V gave up 0 bases and J gave up 6 bases; unmatched junction bases: 5. The V gene's germline CDR1 is SGHAT and CDR2 FQNNGV. The CDR3 DNA reads as TGTGCCAGCAGCTTAGAGGGGGGGGTCCTCGAGCAGTACTTC. This gives the protein CASSLEGGVLEQYF.

This rearrangement joins TRBV19 to TRBJ2-4; 8 nucleotides agree with TRBD2. The CDR3 is 15 amino acids. In germline, CDR1 is LNHDA, CDR2 SQIVND (reference sequence). V lost 3 bases, J lost 6 bases, and 7 bases stayed unmatched. CDR3 bases: TGTGCCAGTAGTATCTCGGGAGGGCCGGTAAACATTCAGTACTTC. Protein sequence: CASSISGGPVNIQYF.

This clone has more than one count but fewer than ten. V and J are TRBV12-5 and TRBJ1-5; D gene unclear. V gave up 6 bases and J gave up 5 bases, with 5 bases separating them. CDR1 LGHNT and CDR2 FRNRAP come from the germline V gene. The CDR3 covers 11 residues. CDR3 residues: CASGLYQPQHF. CDR3 DNA sequence: TGTGCTAGTGGCCTCTATCAGCCCCAGCATTTT.

The rearrangement joins TRBV9 to TRBJ1-1; 9 positions agree with TRBD1. Germline V gives CDR1 SGDLS, CDR2 YYNGEE. The CDR3 runs to 16 residues. Losses at the gene ends were 4 bases for V and 0 bases for J; bases not matched to a gene: 7. CDR3 in amino acids: CASSRQGQGLNTEAFF. The CDR3 bases are TGTGCCAGCAGCCGCCAGGGACAGGGATTGAACACTGAAGCTTTCTTT. Variable domain in full (rest from reference TRBV9 and TRBJ1-1): DSGVTQTPKHLITATGQRVTLRCSPRSGDLSVYWYQQSLDQGLQFLIQYYNGEERAKGNILERFSAQQFPDLHSELNLSSLELGDSALYFCASSRQGQGLNTEAFFGQGTRLTVV.

The gene calls are TRBV28 and TRBJ2-5; 8 positions agree with TRBD1. V shed 5 bases, J shed 5 bases, and the junction held 7 bases outside the gene matches. Germline loops: CDR1 MDHEN, CDR2 SYDVKM. The CDR3 totals 14 residues. The CDR3 DNA is TGTGCCAGCAGTCCGGACAGGGCTGTCGAGACCCAGTACTTC. This codes for CASSPDRAVETQYF. Full variable domain (missing parts from reference TRBV28 and TRBJ2-5): DVKVTQSSRYLVKRTGEKVFLECVQDMDHENMFWYRQDPGLGLRLIYFSYDVKMKEKGDIPEGYSVSREKKERFSLILESASTNQTSMYLCASSPDRAVETQYFGPGTRLLVL.